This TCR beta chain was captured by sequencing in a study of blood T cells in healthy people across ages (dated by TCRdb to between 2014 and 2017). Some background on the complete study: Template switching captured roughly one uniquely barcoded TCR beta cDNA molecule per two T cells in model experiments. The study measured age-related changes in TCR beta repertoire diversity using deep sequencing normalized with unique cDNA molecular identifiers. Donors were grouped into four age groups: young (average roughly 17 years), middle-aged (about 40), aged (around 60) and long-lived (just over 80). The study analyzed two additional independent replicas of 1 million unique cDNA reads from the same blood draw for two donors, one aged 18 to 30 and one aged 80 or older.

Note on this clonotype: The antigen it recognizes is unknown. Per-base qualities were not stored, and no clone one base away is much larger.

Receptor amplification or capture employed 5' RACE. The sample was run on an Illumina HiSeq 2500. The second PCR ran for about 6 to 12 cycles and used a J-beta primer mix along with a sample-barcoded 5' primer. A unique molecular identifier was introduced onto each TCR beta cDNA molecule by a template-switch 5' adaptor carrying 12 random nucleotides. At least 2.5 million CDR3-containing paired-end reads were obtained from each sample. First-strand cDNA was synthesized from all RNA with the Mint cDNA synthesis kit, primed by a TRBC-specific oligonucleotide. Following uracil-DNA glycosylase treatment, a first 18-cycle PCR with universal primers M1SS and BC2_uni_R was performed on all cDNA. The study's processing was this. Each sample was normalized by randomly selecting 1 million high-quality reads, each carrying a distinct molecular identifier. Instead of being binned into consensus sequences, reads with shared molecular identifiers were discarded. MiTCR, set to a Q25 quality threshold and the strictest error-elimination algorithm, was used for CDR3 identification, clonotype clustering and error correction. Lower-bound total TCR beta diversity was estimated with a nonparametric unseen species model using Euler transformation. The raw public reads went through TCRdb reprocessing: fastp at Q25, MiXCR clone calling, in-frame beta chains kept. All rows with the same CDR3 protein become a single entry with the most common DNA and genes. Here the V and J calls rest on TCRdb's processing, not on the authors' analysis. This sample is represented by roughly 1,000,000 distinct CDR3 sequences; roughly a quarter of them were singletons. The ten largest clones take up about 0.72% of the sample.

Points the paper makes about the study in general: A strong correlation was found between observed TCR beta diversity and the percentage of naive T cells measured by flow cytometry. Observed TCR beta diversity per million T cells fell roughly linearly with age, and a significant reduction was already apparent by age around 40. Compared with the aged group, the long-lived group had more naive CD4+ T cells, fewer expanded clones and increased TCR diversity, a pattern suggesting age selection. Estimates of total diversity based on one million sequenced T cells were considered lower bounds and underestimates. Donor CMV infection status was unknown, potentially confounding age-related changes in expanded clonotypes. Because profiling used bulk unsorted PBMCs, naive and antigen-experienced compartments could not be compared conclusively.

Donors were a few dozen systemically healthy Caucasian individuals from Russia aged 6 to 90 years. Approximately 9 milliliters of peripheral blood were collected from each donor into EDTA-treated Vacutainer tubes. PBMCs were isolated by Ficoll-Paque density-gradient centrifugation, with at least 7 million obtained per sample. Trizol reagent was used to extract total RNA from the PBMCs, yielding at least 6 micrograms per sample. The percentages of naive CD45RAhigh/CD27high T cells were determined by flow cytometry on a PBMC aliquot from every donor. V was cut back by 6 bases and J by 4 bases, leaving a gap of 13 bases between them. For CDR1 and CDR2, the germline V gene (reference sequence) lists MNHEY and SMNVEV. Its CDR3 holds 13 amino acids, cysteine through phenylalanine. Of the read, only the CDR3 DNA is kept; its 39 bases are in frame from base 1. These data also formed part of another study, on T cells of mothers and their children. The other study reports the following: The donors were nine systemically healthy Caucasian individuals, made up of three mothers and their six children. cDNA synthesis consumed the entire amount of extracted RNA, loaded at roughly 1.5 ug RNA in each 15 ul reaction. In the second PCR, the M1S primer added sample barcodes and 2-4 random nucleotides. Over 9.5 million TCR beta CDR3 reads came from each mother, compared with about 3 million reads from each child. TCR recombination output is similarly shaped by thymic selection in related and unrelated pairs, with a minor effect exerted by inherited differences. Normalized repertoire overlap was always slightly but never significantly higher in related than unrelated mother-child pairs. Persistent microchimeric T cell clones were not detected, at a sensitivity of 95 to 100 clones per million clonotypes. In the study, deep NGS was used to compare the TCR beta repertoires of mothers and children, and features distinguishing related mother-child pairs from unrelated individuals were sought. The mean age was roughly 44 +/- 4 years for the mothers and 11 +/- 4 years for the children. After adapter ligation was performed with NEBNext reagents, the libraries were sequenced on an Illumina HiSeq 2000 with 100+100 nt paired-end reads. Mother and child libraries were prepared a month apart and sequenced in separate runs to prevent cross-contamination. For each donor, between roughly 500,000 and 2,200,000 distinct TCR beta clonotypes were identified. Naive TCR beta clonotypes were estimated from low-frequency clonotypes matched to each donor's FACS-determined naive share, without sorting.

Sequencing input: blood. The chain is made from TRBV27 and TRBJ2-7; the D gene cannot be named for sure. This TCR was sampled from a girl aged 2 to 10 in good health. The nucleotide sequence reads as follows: TGTGCCAGCAGGACTCCGGGCGGATACGAGCAGTACTTC. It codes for CASRTPGGYEQYF.